These 32 T cell receptor beta chains were all obtained from the same sample, sequenced in a study of spatial heterogeneity in lung cancer. Study-wide points: How many expanded intratumoral alpha and beta TCRs were present tracked the tumor mutation count, which was a count of nonsynonymous mutations.

Antigen specificity for these receptors is unknown. Time point: sample taken at primary tumor resection. TCRdb re-derived calls from the 5' RACE reads in MiXCR, one entry per CDR3 protein. The profile shows about 27,000 distinct CDR3 sequences, under 8.5% of them singletons. Here the sequenced sample was lung tumor tissue, taken at surgery. The source of these receptors is a male donor with early-stage non-small cell lung cancer.

This clonotype was detected many times. J is TRBJ2-2 and V is TRBV4-3; a possible D gene is TRBD1 (5 bases). CDR1 and CDR2 (germline): LGHNA, YSLEER. Trimming left V 1 base short and J 4 bases short, with 7 bases between. CDR3 length: 14 residues. As DNA, the CDR3 is TGCGCCAGCAGCCAAGCTCAGGGCACCGGGGAGCTGTTTTTT. It codes for CASSQAQGTGELFF.

This clonotype was seen a handful of times. This sequence joins TRBV6-2 or TRBV6-3 and TRBJ2-5; TRBD2 agrees at 11 bases. Trimming removed 0 bases from V and 3 bases from J; junction bases left unmatched: 6. The CDR3 is 17 amino acids. Germline CDR1 is MNHEY and CDR2 is SVGEGT. In DNA form, the CDR3 reads TGTGCCAGCAGTTACTCTCCTAGCGGGGGGCCCGAAGAGACCCAGTACTTC. This sequence encodes CASSYSPSGGPEETQYF.

This clonotype was seen many times. This chain uses TRBV4-1 with TRBJ2-7; a possible D gene is TRBD1 (5 bases). The V gene lost 0 bases and the J gene lost 5 bases, with 32 bases spanning the gap. Germline V gives CDR1 MGHRA, CDR2 YSYEKL. CDR3 size: 21 residues. The CDR3 loop is CASSQDRPVAGPMGWGNEQYF. Here the CDR3 DNA reads TGCGCCAGCAGCCAAGATCGGCCCGTGGCAGGGCCGATGGGGTGGGGAAACGAGCAGTACTTC.

This clonotype is medium-sized by share. This chain links TRBV29-1 with TRBJ1-1, with D uncertain. There are 13 residues in the CDR3. CDR1 is SQVTM, CDR2 ANQGSEA, per germline. The V end was cut by 4 bases, the J end by 1 base, with 10 bases between. CDR3 in DNA: TGCAGCGTTGCGTACCAGAGGAACACTGAAGCTTTCTTT. It encodes CSVAYQRNTEAFF.

The chain joins TRBV7-9 to TRBJ1-6; no clear D gene. CDR3 length: 15 residues. V was cut by 1 base and J by 5 bases, with 9 bases left in between. Germline CDR1 SEHNR, CDR2 FQNEAQ (reference sequence). The CDR3 region has the DNA TGTGCCAGCAGCTTAGGACCTCAGAATAATTCACCCCTCCACTTT. Encoded protein: CASSLGPQNNSPLHF.

This clonotype has a handful of counts. The chain couples TRBV24-1 to TRBJ2-2; no reliable D call. Germline V gene sequence: CDR1 KGHDR, CDR2 SFDVKD. The V and J ends lost 4 bases and 5 bases respectively, with 7 bases between them. The CDR3 spans 13 residues. CDR3 protein: CATSEDGTGELFF. Here the CDR3 DNA reads TGTGCCACCAGTGAGGATGGTACCGGGGAGCTGTTTTTT.

The table lists this clonotype with many counts. V usage is TRBV4-2 and J usage is TRBJ2-1; D possibly corresponds to TRBD1 (5 bases). Germline CDR1 reads LGHNA; CDR2 reads YNFKEQ. The CDR3 contains 14 residues. Trimming shortened V by 1 base and J by 9 bases, and 13 bases separated the two germline ends. The CDR3 bases are TGTGCCAGCAGCCAAGTGGGGCTATACGTTGAGCAGTTCTTC. The encoded protein is CASSQVGLYVEQFF.

In its sample, this clonotype was seen a few times. The chain employs TRBV28 and TRBJ2-5, with D unresolved. This CDR3 spans 15 amino acids. Trimming took 3 bases from V and 5 from J, leaving 16 bases between them. Germline CDR1 and CDR2: MDHEN and SYDVKM. CDR3 sequence: CASSFPLLGGETQYF. The DNA of the CDR3 is TGTGCCAGCAGTTTCCCTCTACTGGGCGGTGAGACCCAGTACTTC.

This clonotype was seen ten or more times. The chain joins TRBV27 to TRBJ2-3, with no clear D. CDR1 and CDR2 (germline): MNHEY, SMNVEV (reference sequence). V was clipped by 4 bases and J by 2 bases, with 13 bases between them. The CDR3 is 15 amino acids. CDR3 residues: CASSYVGINTDTQYF. For the CDR3, the DNA is TGTGCCAGCAGTTACGTAGGGATCAACACAGATACGCAGTATTTT.

Ten or more counts support this clonotype. The CDR3 DNA sequence: TGCGCCAGCAGCTTCGCGGGGGTCAACACTGAAGCTTTCTTT. It yields the protein CASSFAGVNTEAFF. V gene TRBV5-1 combines with J gene TRBJ1-1, with a weak D call TRBD1 (5 bases). The V gene lost 2 bases and the J gene lost 2 bases, with 10 bases spanning the gap. CDR1 SGHRS and CDR2 YFSETQ come from the germline V gene. CDR3 length: 14 amino acids. Filled out from reference TRBV5-1 and TRBJ1-1, the complete variable domain reads KAGVTQTPRYLIKTRGQQVTLSCSPISGHRSVSWYQQTPGQGLQFLFEYFSETQRNKGNFPGRFSGRQFSNSRSEMNVSTLELGDSALYLCASSFAGVNTEAFFGQGTRLTVV.

In this sample, this clonotype turned up many times. The chain couples TRBV6-1 to TRBJ2-1; the match to TRBD2 covers 8 bases. Germline lookup yields CDR1 MNHNS and CDR2 SASEGT. This CDR3 is 14 amino acids long. The V gene end was trimmed by 6 bases and the J gene end by 3 bases; junction bases not matched to a gene: 4. CDR3 nucleotide sequence: TGTGCCAGCAGGGTTAGCGGGGACTACAATGAGCAGTTCTTC. This translates into CASRVSGDYNEQFF.

The V gene is TRBV9, the J gene TRBJ2-2; TRBD2 aligns across 10 bases. Germline values: CDR1 SGDLS, CDR2 YYNGEE. This CDR3 has 16 residues. The ends lost 6 bases at V and 6 bases at J; junction bases unmatched: 11. The CDR3 DNA reads as TGTGCCAGCACCCCTCAGCGGGAGGGCCTGGCCGGGGAGCTGTTTTTT. Translated: CASTPQREGLAGELFF. The variable domain in full, with the rest retrieved from reference TRBV9 and TRBJ2-2, is DSGVTQTPKHLITATGQRVTLRCSPRSGDLSVYWYQQSLDQGLQFLIQYYNGEERAKGNILERFSAQQFPDLHSELNLSSLELGDSALYFCASTPQREGLAGELFFGEGSRLTVL.

This clonotype showed up many times. The chain has TRBV4-1 and TRBJ2-2, with D perhaps TRBD1 (6 bases). There are 16 residues in the CDR3. CDR1 and CDR2 from the germline V gene are MGHRA and YSYEKL. V lost 0 bases, J lost 6 bases, and 14 bases lay in between. In DNA form, the CDR3 reads TGCGCCAGCAGCCAAGAGGGCGGCAGGGGATCCGGGGAGCTGTTTTTT. This codes for CASSQEGGRGSGELFF.

Concerning this clonotype itself: A much larger clone differs from this one at a single base, so this may be a read error. The V gene is TRBV3-1, the J gene TRBJ1-1, with 10 bases identical to TRBD1. V shed 4 bases, J shed 11 bases, and the junction held 7 bases outside the gene matches. This CDR3 comprises 13 residues. From germline, CDR1 is LGHDT and CDR2 YNNKEL (reference sequence). This CDR3 reads CASSRRQGAGAFF. Here the CDR3 DNA reads TGTGCCAGCAGCCGCCGACAGGGGGCGGGTGCTTTCTTT.

The gene calls are TRBV28 and TRBJ2-3; D unresolved. There are 11 residues in the CDR3. V was pared by 10 bases and J by 3 bases, with 8 bases between. Germline V gene data show CDR1 as MDHEN and CDR2 as SYDVKM. CDR3 in amino acids: CATVTTDTQYF. In nucleotides, the CDR3 is TGTGCCACAGTGACGACAGATACGCAGTATTTT.

This chain connects TRBV2 to TRBJ2-7; 9 bases fit TRBD1. The CDR3 spans 16 residues. V lost 5 bases to trimming and J lost 6 bases; unmatched junction nucleotides: 14. Germline V gene sequence: CDR1 SNHLY, CDR2 FYNNEI. CDR3 nucleotide sequence: TGTGCCAGCAGTCGTAGCCGGGACAGGGTGCAATCCGAGCAGTACTTC. Its translation is CASSRSRDRVQSEQYF.

This clonotype came up many times. The chain uses TRBV6-1 and TRBJ1-2; unclear D gene. Trimming cost V 4 bases and J 4 bases, with 13 bases left between them. The CDR3 has 14 residues. Germline CDR1 reads MNHNS; CDR2 reads SASEGT. This CDR3 reads CASSVMTSIYGYTF. Here the CDR3 DNA reads TGTGCCAGCAGTGTGATGACAAGTATCTATGGCTACACCTTC.

In this sample, this clonotype turned up many times. The CDR3 spells CASSYRGGDGYTF. As DNA, the CDR3 is TGCGCCAGCAGCTACAGGGGAGGCGATGGCTACACCTTC. This rearrangement joins TRBV5-1 to TRBJ1-2; 7 bases fit TRBD1. This CDR3 spans 13 amino acids. V shed 3 bases, J shed 6 bases, and the junction held 5 bases outside the gene matches. CDR1 and CDR2 from the germline V gene are SGHRS and YFSETQ.

This clonotype was counted ten times or more. This rearrangement joins TRBV11-2 to TRBJ2-3; 10 bases line up with TRBD2. With 5 bases clipped from V and 5 bases from J, the junction kept 7 bases outside the gene matches. CDR1 SGHAT and CDR2 FQNNGV come from the germline V gene. This CDR3 is built from 15 residues. The CDR3 DNA sequence: TGTGCCAGCAGCCCCCGTACTAGCGGGGTAGATACGCAGTATTTT. Translated: CASSPRTSGVDTQYF.

The genes are TRBV5-1 and TRBJ2-7; D is possibly TRBD2 (6 bases). Trimming left V 0 bases short and J 2 bases short, with 9 bases between. CDR3 length: 14 residues. Germline V gene lookup returns CDR1 SGHRS and CDR2 YFSETQ. CDR3 protein: CASSLGPGAYEQYF. The CDR3 DNA is TGCGCCAGCAGCTTGGGTCCGGGGGCCTACGAGCAGTACTTC.

This clonotype was detected many times. This sequence joins TRBV25-1 and TRBJ1-6; D is ambiguous. The CDR3 loop spans 14 amino acids. V shed 4 bases and J shed 8 bases, with 12 bases lying between them. Germline CDR1 reads MGHDK; CDR2 reads SYGVNS. For the CDR3, the DNA is TGTGCCAGCAGTGGTCGGGATACTTATTCACCCCTCCACTTT. This sequence encodes CASSGRDTYSPLHF. Using reference TRBV25-1 and TRBJ1-6 for the parts outside the CDR3, the full variable domain is EADIYQTPRYLVIGTGKKITLECSQTMGHDKMYWYQQDPGMELHLIHYSYGVNSTEKGDLSSESTVSRIRTEHFPLTLESARPSHTSQYLCASSGRDTYSPLHFGNGTRLTVT.

The chain links TRBV3-1 to TRBJ2-7; D unresolved. The germline V gene has CDR1 LGHDT and CDR2 YNNKEL (reference sequence). V was trimmed by 0 bases and J by 3 bases, leaving 12 bases between them. This CDR3 contains 15 residues. The CDR3 is CASSQEPGFLYEQYF. The CDR3 nucleotides are TGTGCCAGCAGCCAAGAACCAGGTTTCCTCTACGAGCAGTACTTC.

This clonotype was picked up many times. V gene TRBV12-3 or TRBV12-4 combines with J gene TRBJ2-7; tentatively, D is TRBD2 (6 bases). The V and J ends lost 2 bases and 1 base respectively, with 6 bases between them. The CDR3 has 13 residues. The CDR3 bases are TGTGCCAGCAGTTTAAGCGGGTCCTACGAGCAGTACTTC. Protein product: CASSLSGSYEQYF.

V gene TRBV4-1 combines with J gene TRBJ2-6; D not certain. Germline CDR1 reads MGHRA; CDR2 reads YSYEKL. V lost 1 base and J lost 6, with 10 bases in between. CDR3 length: 15 residues. This CDR3 reads CASSQARVVANVLTF. Here the CDR3 DNA reads TGCGCCAGCAGCCAAGCACGCGTAGTGGCCAACGTCCTGACTTTC.

Ten or more counts support this clonotype. The chain employs TRBV7-2 and TRBJ2-1; a possible D gene is TRBD2 (5 bases). This CDR3 has 14 residues. Trimming shortened V by 4 bases and J by 9 bases, and 16 bases separated the two germline ends. In germline, CDR1 is SGHTA, CDR2 FQGNSA. CDR3 nucleotide sequence: TGTGCCAGCAGCTCCGGGGATAGTCGTGGTGAGCAGTTCTTC. This encodes CASSSGDSRGEQFF.

This clonotype was detected many times. V is TRBV27 and J is TRBJ2-4, with TRBD1 matching over 8 bases. The germline CDR1 and CDR2 sequences are MNHEY and SMNVEV (reference sequence). CDR3 length: 14 amino acids. Trimming took 3 bases from V and 9 from J; bases not matched to a gene: 7. CDR3 sequence: CASSFRGQGGIQYF. CDR3 bases: TGTGCCAGCAGTTTCCGCGGACAGGGAGGCATTCAGTACTTC.

This clonotype has only a few counts. The genes are TRBV7-2 and TRBJ2-3; D gene uncertain. The ends were cut back, 5 bases at V and 4 bases at J, with 10 bases in the middle. CDR3 length: 13 amino acids. Germline V lookup: CDR1 SGHTA, CDR2 FQGNSA. DNA of the CDR3: TGTGCCAGCAGCCCAAGCGAGGCAGATACGCAGTATTTT. As protein: CASSPSEADTQYF.

Ten or more counts support this clonotype. The rearrangement joins TRBV5-1 to TRBJ2-1; 10 bases are shared with TRBD1. This CDR3 is built from 15 residues. CDR1 is SGHRS and CDR2 is YFSETQ in the germline V gene. The J segment lost 9 bases and the V segment lost 2 bases, leaving 8 bases of the junction unmatched. This chain's CDR3 is CASSFPGQGIGEQFF. DNA for the CDR3: TGCGCCAGCAGCTTCCCGGGACAGGGGATAGGTGAGCAGTTCTTC.

This clonotype was counted only a few times. The chain recombines TRBV6-6 with TRBJ2-5; D may be TRBD2 (5 bases). V was cut by 2 bases and J by 2 bases, with 9 bases left in between. The CDR3 extends over 14 amino acids. CDR1 and CDR2 from the germline V gene are MNHNY and SVGAGI (reference sequence). CDR3 protein: CASSYITRQETQYF. DNA of the CDR3: TGTGCCAGCAGTTACATTACTAGACAAGAGACCCAGTACTTC.

This clonotype came up many times. V gene TRBV9 combines with J gene TRBJ1-2, with 7 bases identical to TRBD1. CDR3 length: 15 amino acids. Germline assignment: CDR1 SGDLS and CDR2 YYNGEE. V shed 0 bases and J 4 bases; nucleotides not matched to a gene: 6. CDR3 DNA: TGTGCCAGCAGCGTAGAAGGGCCAGGGGGCTATGGCTACACCTTC. Translated: CASSVEGPGGYGYTF.

The chain recombines TRBV24-1 with TRBJ2-3, with D uncertain. The CDR3 is 14 residues long. In germline, CDR1 is KGHDR, CDR2 SFDVKD. Trimming shortened V by 1 base and J by 0 bases, and 4 bases separated the two germline ends. As DNA, the CDR3 is TGTGCCACCAGTGATTTTACCAGCACAGATACGCAGTATTTT. This gives the protein CATSDFTSTDTQYF.

This clonotype has a handful of counts. The chain combines TRBV20-1 with TRBJ1-5; D may be TRBD1 (5 bases). Looked up from germline, CDR1 is DFQATT and CDR2 is SNEGSKA (reference sequence). The CDR3 length is 15 residues. V lost 0 bases and J 5 bases, leaving 14 bases between the germline ends. The CDR3 coding sequence is TGCAGTGCTAGAGATCTGAGACAGCCGGATCAGCCCCAGCATTTT. Translation: CSARDLRQPDQPQHF.